This TCR beta chain comes out of a study of OX40 agonist ivuxolimab in advanced cancers. Background for the entire study: The costimulatory receptor OX40 (CD134) was targeted by ivuxolimab, a fully human IgG2 agonistic monoclonal antibody. Intravenous ivuxolimab was administered to patients every 2 weeks at six dose levels: 0.01, 0.1, 0.3, 1.5, 3 and 10 mg/kg. Among the roughly 52 dose-escalation patients, some 19 had hepatocellular carcinoma, 15 or so melanoma, 9 renal cell carcinoma and 9 head and neck cancer. The dose-escalation cohort was 82.7% male with a mean age of about 54 years, ranging from roughly 20 to 80. Prior anti-PD-1, anti-PD-L1 or anti-CTLA-4 therapy was permitted, and checkpoint inhibitors had been received by around 39% of dose-escalation patients. Partial responses occurred in three dose-escalation patients: two with cutaneous melanoma and one with hepatocellular carcinoma. Peripheral TCRbeta sequencing was intended to test whether TCR sequence diversity was altered and clonal T-cell expansion was caused by ivuxolimab. The paper covers the monotherapy dose-escalation part of the phase I ivuxolimab trial, which included N of about 50 patients. The paper's findings and limits, for the study overall: Antigen specificity was not determined for the clonally expanded peripheral T cells. On average, CD8+ T cells showed more expanded clones than CD4+ T cells after ivuxolimab. Low levels of normalized T-cell clonal expansion were also shown by some nonresponding patients. At doses from 0.1 to 3.0 mg/kg, clonal expansion was seen in both CD4+ and CD8+ blood T cells between baseline and week 6. In the 0.1-3.0 mg/kg groups, partial responders were among the patients with the lowest normalized peripheral clonal expansion, particularly in CD8+ T cells.

After removal of 5 bases from V and 7 bases from J, the junction retains 7 bases not matched to a gene. According to the germline V gene (reference sequence), CDR1 reads SEHNR and CDR2 reads FQNEAQ. The CDR3 has 14 amino acids, counting the end cysteine and phenylalanine. Just the 42-base CDR3 DNA is kept, in frame starting at base 1. To sequence the TCRbeta CDR3 region, genomic DNA was isolated from the sorted cells. TCRbeta CDR3 regions were sequenced using the immunoSEQ Assay. This is the immuneACCESS table as TCRdb keeps it, with only in-frame sequences that have V and J called. A part of the clones is gone; compared with another copy, unresolved V genes explain less than half, and the rest is unexplained. This sample holds about 85,000 clones; around 90% were observed only once. The top ten clones comprise under 0.35% of the sample. A word on this clone: Its antigen remains unidentified. No clone much larger than this one lies a single base away; base qualities are absent.

The trial excluded patients who had a history of autoimmune disease or were on systemic immunosuppression. Peripheral blood for TCR sequencing was drawn from every dose cohort at baseline, at cycle 4 day 1 and at cycle 7 day 1. The samples were taken from a phase I, first-in-human, multicenter, open-label dose-escalation trial of ivuxolimab. Adults with locally advanced or metastatic melanoma, renal cell, hepatocellular, or head and neck squamous cell carcinoma were enrolled in the trial. Before TCR sequencing, CD4+ T cells and CD8+ T cells were sorted from peripheral blood as separate populations.

The TCR originated in an adult with an advanced solid tumor such as melanoma, head and neck, liver or kidney cancer. The starting material was CD4+ or CD8+ T cells sorted from blood, obtained in a trial of the OX40 agonist ivuxolimab. The chain uses TRBV7-9 and TRBJ1-2, with 10 bases matching TRBD1. The DNA reads as follows: TGTGCCAGCAGCCGGACAGGGGGAGGTCGTGGCTACACCTTC. It specifies CASSRTGGGRGYTF.